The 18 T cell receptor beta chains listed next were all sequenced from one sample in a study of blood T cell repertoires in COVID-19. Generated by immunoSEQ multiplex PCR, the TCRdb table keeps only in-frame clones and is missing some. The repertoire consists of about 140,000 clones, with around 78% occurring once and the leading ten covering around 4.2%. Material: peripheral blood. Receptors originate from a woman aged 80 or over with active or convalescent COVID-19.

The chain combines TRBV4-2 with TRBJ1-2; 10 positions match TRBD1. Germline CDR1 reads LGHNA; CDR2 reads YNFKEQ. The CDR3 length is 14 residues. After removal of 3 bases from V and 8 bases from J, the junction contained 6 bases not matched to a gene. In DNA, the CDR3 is TGTGCCAGCAGCCAGGGGACAGGGGCTGGCGGCTACACCTTC. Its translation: CASSQGTGAGGYTF.

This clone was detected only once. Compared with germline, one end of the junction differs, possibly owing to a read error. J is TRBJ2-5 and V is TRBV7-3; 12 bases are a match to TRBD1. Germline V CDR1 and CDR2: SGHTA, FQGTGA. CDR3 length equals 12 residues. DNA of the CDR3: TGTGCCAGCAGCCAGGGACAGGGGGCTTTGAACTTC. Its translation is CASSQGQGALNF.

CDR3 in DNA: TGTGCCAGCAGCCAAGGACAGGGGGTACGGAAAAGCGAGCAGTACTTC. Protein: CASSQGQGVRKSEQYF. The chain couples TRBV6-2 or TRBV6-3 to TRBJ2-7; 10 bases map to TRBD1. This CDR3 region has 16 residues. Germline trimming cut 6 bases from V and 6 bases from J; bases unmatched to any gene: 14. Germline assignment: CDR1 MNHEY and CDR2 SVGEGT.

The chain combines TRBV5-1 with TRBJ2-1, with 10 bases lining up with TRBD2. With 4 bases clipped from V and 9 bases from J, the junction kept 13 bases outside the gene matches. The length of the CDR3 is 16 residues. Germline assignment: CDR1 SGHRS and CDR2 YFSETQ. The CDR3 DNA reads TGCGCCAGCAGCGTCGGTGGGACTAGCGCGATGCTTGAGCAGTTCTTC. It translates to CASSVGGTSAMLEQFF.

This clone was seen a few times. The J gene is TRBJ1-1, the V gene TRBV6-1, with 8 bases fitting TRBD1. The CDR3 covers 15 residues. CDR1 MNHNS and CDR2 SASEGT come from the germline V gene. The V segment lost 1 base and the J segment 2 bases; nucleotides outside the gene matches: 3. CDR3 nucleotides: TGTGCCAGCAGTGAAGGGGACAGGTACAACACTGAAGCTTTCTTT. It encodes CASSEGDRYNTEAFF.

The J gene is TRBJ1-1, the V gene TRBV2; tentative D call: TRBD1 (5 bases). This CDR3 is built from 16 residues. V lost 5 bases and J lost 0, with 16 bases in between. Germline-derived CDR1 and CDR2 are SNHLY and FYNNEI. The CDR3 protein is CASSLAEGWMNTEAFF. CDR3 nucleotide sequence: TGTGCCAGCAGTTTAGCGGAGGGGTGGATGAACACTGAAGCTTTCTTT.

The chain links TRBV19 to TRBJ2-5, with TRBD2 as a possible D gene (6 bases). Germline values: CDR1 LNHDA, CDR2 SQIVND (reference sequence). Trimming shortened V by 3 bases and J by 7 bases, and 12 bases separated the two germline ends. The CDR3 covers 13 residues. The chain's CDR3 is CASSMGTGGTQYF. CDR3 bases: TGTGCCAGTAGTATGGGGACTGGCGGGACCCAGTACTTC.

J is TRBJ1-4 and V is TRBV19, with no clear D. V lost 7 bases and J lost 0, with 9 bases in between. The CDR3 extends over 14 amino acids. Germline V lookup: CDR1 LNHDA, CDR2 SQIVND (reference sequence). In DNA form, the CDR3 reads TGTGCCAGTAATCAGCGTGCAACTAATGAAAAACTGTTTTTT. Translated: CASNQRATNEKLFF.

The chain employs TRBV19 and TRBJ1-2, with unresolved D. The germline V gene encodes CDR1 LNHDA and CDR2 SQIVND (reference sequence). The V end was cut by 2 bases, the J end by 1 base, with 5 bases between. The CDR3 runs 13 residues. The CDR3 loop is CASSIHNNYGYTF. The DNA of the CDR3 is TGTGCCAGTAGTATACACAATAACTATGGCTACACCTTC.

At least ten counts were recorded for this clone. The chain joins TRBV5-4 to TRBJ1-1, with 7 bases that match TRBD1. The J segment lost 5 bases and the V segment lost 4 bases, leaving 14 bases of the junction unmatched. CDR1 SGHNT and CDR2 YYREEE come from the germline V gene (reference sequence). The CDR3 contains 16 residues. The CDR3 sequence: CASSDRDSGGGTEAFF. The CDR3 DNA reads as TGTGCCAGCAGCGACCGGGACAGCGGTGGTGGGACTGAAGCTTTCTTT.

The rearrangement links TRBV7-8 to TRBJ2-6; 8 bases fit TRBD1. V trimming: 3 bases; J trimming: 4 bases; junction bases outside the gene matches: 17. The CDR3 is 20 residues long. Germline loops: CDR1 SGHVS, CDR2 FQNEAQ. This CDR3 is CASSFRGMDRAGSGANVLTF. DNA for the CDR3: TGTGCCAGCAGCTTCCGCGGTATGGACAGGGCTGGATCCGGGGCCAACGTCCTGACTTTC.

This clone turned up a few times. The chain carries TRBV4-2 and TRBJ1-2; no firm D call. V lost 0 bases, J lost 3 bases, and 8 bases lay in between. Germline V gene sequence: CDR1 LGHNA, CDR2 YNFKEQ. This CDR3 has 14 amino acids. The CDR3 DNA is TGTGCCAGCAGCCAAGATCCCCAGGACTATGGCTACACCTTC. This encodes CASSQDPQDYGYTF.

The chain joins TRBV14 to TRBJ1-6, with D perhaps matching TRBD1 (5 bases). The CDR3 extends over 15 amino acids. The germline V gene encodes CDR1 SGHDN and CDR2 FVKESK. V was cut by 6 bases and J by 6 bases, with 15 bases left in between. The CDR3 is CASSKRGAGNSPLHF. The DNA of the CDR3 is TGTGCCAGCAGTAAGAGGGGAGCGGGTAATTCACCCCTCCACTTT.

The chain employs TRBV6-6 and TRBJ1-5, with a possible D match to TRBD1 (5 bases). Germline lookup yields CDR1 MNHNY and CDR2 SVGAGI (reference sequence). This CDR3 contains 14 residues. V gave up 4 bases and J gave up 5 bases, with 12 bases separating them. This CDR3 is CASSSGGSHQPQHF. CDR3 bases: TGTGCCAGCAGTTCGGGGGGATCTCATCAGCCCCAGCATTTT.

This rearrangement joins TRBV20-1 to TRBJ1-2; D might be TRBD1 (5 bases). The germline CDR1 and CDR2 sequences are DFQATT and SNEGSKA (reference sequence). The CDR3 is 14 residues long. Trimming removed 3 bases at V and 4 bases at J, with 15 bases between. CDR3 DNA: TGCAGTGCTAGTCGACCGCAGGGTTTCTATGGCTACACCTTC. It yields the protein CSASRPQGFYGYTF.

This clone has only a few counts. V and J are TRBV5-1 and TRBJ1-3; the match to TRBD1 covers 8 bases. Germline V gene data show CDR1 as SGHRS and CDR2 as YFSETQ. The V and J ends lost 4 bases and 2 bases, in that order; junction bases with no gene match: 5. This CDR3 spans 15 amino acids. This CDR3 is CASSEGTGPGNTIYF. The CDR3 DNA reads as TGCGCCAGCAGCGAGGGGACAGGCCCTGGAAACACCATATATTTT.

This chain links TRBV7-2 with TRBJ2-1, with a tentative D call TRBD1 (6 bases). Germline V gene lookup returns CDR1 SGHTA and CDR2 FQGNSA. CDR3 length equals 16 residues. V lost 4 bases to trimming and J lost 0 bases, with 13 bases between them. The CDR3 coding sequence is TGTGCCAGCAGCTCAACCGGGACAAACTCCTACAATGAGCAGTTCTTC. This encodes CASSSTGTNSYNEQFF.

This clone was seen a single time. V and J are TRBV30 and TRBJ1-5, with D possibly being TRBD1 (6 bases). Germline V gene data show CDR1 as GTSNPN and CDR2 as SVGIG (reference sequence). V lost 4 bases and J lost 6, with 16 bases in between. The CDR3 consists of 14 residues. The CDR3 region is CAWIISGTTQPQHF. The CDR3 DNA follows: TGTGCCTGGATCATATCCGGGACAACTCAGCCCCAGCATTTT.